The 5 T cell receptor beta chains below all came from one sample that was sequenced in a study of blood T cell repertoires in COVID-19. The protocol was immunoSEQ multiplex PCR, while the TCRdb copy is restricted to in-frame clones and leaves out a portion. The sample has 250,000 or so clones, roughly four fifths seen once. Sequencing was carried out using peripheral blood. Receptors were obtained from a man older than 75 with acute or convalescent COVID-19.

The rearrangement links TRBV5-4 to TRBJ1-1; 7 bases align to TRBD1. Germline V gene sequence: CDR1 SGHNT, CDR2 YYREEE (reference sequence). V was clipped by 0 bases and J by 4 bases; unmatched bases: 9. The CDR3 loop spans 16 amino acids. The CDR3 DNA is TGTGCCAGCAGCTTGGACCCGACAGGGAAAGGCACTGAAGCTTTCTTT. It is translated as CASSLDPTGKGTEAFF.

V is TRBV27 and J is TRBJ1-1; TRBD1 might be the D (5 bases). The germline V gene encodes CDR1 MNHEY and CDR2 SMNVEV (reference sequence). The CDR3 has 19 residues. V shed 4 bases and J shed 1 base, with 25 bases lying between them. In nucleotides, the CDR3 is TGTGCCAGCAGTTCCCATTGGGGCGGACGCTTTTTGGAGAACACTGAAGCTTTCTTT. Translating it yields CASSSHWGGRFLENTEAFF.

This clone was seen just once. The gene calls are TRBV19 and TRBJ2-7, with D possibly matching TRBD1 (6 bases). The CDR3 runs 17 residues. The V gene's germline CDR1 is LNHDA and CDR2 SQIVND (reference sequence). Trimming left V 5 bases short and J 2 bases short, with 22 bases between. CDR3 sequence reads: CASSALFSGTPAYEQYF. Here the CDR3 DNA reads TGTGCCAGTAGTGCTCTTTTCTCCGGGACACCGGCCTACGAGCAGTACTTC.

The genes are TRBV14 and TRBJ2-7; D remains unclear. Trimming stripped 4 bases from V and 0 bases from J, with 7 bases between. The germline CDR1 and CDR2 sequences are SGHDN and FVKESK. The CDR3 is made up of 13 amino acids. The chain's CDR3 is CASSRALSYEQYF. The DNA for the CDR3 is TGTGCCAGCAGCCGAGCACTCTCCTACGAGCAGTACTTC.

V and J are TRBV24-1 and TRBJ1-1; no clear D. Germline V CDR1 and CDR2: KGHDR, SFDVKD. The V and J ends lost 3 bases and 10 bases respectively, with 14 bases between them. The CDR3 extends over 13 amino acids. The CDR3 DNA follows: TGTGCCACCAGTGATCCCCCTATGGGGAGAGCTTTCTTT. Translation gives CATSDPPMGRAFF.